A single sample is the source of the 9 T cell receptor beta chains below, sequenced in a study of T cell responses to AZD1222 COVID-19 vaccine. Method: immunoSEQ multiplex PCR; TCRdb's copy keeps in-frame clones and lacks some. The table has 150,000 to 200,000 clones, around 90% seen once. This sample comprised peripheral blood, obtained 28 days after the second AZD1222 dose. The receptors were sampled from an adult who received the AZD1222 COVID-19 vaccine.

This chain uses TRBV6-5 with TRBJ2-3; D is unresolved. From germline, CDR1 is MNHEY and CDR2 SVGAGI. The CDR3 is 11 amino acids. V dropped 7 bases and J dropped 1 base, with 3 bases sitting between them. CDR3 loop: CASTRTDTQYF. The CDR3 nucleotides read TGTGCCAGCACGCGCACAGATACGCAGTATTTT.

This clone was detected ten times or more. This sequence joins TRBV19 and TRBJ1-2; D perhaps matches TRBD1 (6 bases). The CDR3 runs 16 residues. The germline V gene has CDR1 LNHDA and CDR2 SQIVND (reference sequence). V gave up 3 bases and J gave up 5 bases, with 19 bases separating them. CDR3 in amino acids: CASSMTLGASSYGYTF. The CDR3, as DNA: TGTGCCAGTAGTATGACCTTGGGGGCTTCTTCATATGGCTACACCTTC.

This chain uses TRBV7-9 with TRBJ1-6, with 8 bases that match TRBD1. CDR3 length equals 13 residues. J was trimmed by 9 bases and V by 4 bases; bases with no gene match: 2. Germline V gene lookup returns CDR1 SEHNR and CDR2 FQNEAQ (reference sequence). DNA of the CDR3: TGTGCCAGCAGCTCCAGGGGGCGTTCACCCCTCCACTTT. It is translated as CASSSRGRSPLHF. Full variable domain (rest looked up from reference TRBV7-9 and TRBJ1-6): DTGVSQNPRHKITKRGQNVTFRCDPISEHNRLYWYRQTLGQGPEFLTYFQNEAQLEKSRLLSDRFSAERPKGSFSTLEIQRTEQGDSAMYLCASSSRGRSPLHFGNGTRLTVT.

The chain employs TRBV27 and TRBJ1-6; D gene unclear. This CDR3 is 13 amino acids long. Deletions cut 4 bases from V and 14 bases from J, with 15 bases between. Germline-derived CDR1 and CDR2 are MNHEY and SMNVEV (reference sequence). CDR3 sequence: CASSSSSTPSLHF. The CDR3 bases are TGTGCCAGCAGTTCTTCATCGACACCCTCCCTCCACTTT.

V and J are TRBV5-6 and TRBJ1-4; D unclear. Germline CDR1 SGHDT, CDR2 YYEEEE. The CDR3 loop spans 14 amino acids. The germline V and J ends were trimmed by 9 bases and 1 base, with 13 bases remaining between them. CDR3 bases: TGTGCCACCCTGGCGGCGGAAACTAATGAAAAACTGTTTTTT. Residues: CATLAAETNEKLFF.

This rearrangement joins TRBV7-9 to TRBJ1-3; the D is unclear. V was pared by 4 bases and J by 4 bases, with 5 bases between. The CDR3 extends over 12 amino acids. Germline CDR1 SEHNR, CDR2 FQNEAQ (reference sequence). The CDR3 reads CASSSLGNTIYF. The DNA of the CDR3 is TGTGCCAGCAGCTCGCTAGGAAACACCATATATTTT.

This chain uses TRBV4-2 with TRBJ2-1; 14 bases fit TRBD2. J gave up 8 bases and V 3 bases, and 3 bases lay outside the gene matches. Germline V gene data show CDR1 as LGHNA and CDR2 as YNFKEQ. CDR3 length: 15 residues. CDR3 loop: CASSQGTSGSDEQFF. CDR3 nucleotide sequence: TGTGCCAGCAGCCAGGGGACTAGCGGGAGCGATGAGCAGTTCTTC.

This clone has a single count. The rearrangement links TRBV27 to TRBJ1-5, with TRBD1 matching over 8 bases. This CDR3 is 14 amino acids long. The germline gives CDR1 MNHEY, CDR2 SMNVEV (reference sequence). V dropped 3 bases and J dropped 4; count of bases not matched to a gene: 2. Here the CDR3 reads CASSFGQGNQPQHF. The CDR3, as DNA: TGTGCCAGCAGTTTCGGACAGGGAAATCAGCCCCAGCATTTT.

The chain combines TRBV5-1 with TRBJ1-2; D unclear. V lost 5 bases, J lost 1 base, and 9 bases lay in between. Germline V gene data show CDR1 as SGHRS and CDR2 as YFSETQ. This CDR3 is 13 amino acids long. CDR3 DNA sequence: TGCGCCAGCAGTCCCTCCCGTAACTATGGCTACACCTTC. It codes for CASSPSRNYGYTF.